This TCR beta chain is from a study of OX40 agonist ivuxolimab in advanced cancers. Assay: immunoSEQ multiplex PCR; the TCRdb copy retains only in-frame clones and omits some. The table records fewer than 90,000 clones, about 85% of them present only once. The V gene's germline CDR1 is MNHNY and CDR2 SVGAGI (reference sequence). The CDR3 runs to 16 residues. Deletions cut 2 bases from V and 2 bases from J, with 13 bases between. Autoimmune disease history or systemic immunosuppression excluded patients. Samples were taken at baseline and on day 1 of cycles 4 and 7. The source is an adult with an advanced solid tumor such as melanoma, head and neck, liver or kidney cancer. The chain carries TRBV6-6 and TRBJ1-3; the D gene is possibly TRBD1 (5 bases). The sequencing used CD4+ or CD8+ T cells sorted from blood, collected in a trial of the OX40 agonist ivuxolimab. In DNA form, the CDR3 reads TGTGCCAGCAGTTACCCCCACAGGTCAGCTGGAAACACCATATATTTT. Encoded protein: CASSYPHRSAGNTIYF.